These 30 T cell receptor beta chains came from one sample sequenced in a study of tumor and adjacent non-tumor tissue in lung cancer (dated by TCRdb to between 2017 and 2018). The method was multiplex PCR. The reads were generated on an Illumina HiSeq 2500. TCRbeta libraries were constructed through three rounds of nested PCR with primers (Table S4) according to protocols modified from ARM-PCR. In TCRdb, the public reads were trimmed at Q25 with fastp and aligned with MiXCR, with productive beta chains retained. Rows matching on CDR3 protein sequence are summarized as one entry with the most common DNA and genes. The sample table contains under 75,000 distinct CDR3 sequences; only one count was recorded for about two thirds of them. The ten top clones hold about 27% of the sample. Bulk unsorted tissue served as the source for RNA extraction, and RNA quality was assessed using a NanoDrop ND-1000 and an Agilent 2100. The normal lung samples consisted of distant non-tumor tissue collected more than 3 cm from the tumor edge.

The sequenced sample was distant non-tumor lung tissue. Receptors originate from a woman aged 45-60 years with non-small cell lung cancer.

As to this clonotype: The conserved phenylalanine or tryptophan normally closing the CDR3 is absent here, so this likely arose from a read error. The DNA is left out, because the CDR3 cannot be placed on it with certainty; the CDR3 is given as TCRdb lists it. This chain's CDR3 is CSVRGQSITEALI. The V gene is TRBV20-1, the J gene TRBJ1-1; TRBD1, the table's D call, lacks a check against the DNA. Germline V CDR1 and CDR2: DFQATT, SNEGSKA (reference sequence). The CDR3 adds up to 13 amino acids, both ends counted.

This clonotype has more than one count but fewer than ten. This may be a read error: a much more frequent sequence differs by one nucleotide. As the CDR3 is not closed by the conserved phenylalanine or tryptophan, this likely results from a read error. The genes are TRBV4-2 and TRBJ2-3; TRBD2 matches 12 bases. The CDR3 is 16 residues long. V gave up 4 bases and J gave up 3 bases; unmatched junction bases: 5. CDR1 is LGHNA and CDR2 is YNFKEQ in the germline V gene. CDR3 coding DNA: TGTGCCAGCAGCCCGACTAGCGGGAGCGGGACAGATACGCAGTATATT. Amino acid sequence: CASSPTSGSGTDTQYI.

The rearrangement links TRBV5-1 to TRBJ2-1; 10 nucleotides match TRBD2. V lost 6 bases and J lost 11; bases outside the gene matches: 14. The CDR3 covers 15 residues. Looked up from germline, CDR1 is SGHRS and CDR2 is YFSETQ. The CDR3 loop reads CASMRRLAGANKQFF. The CDR3 DNA reads TGCGCCAGCATGAGGAGGCTAGCGGGAGCTAATAAGCAGTTCTTC.

Notes on this clonotype: A much larger clone differs from this one at a single base, so this may be a read error. The CDR3 nucleotides read TGCAGTGCTGATCAGAGAAGGGATGACTACACCTTC. Translation: CSADQRRDDYTF. The chain joins TRBV20-1 to TRBJ1-2; D ambiguous. Germline CDR1 and CDR2: DFQATT and SNEGSKA (reference sequence). CDR3 length: 12 residues. V shed 5 bases and J shed 10 bases, with 17 bases lying between them.

Turning to this clonotype: A junction boundary mismatches the germline segment, possibly from a read error. This chain links TRBV6-1 with TRBJ1-5; D ambiguous. Germline V gene sequence: CDR1 MNHNS, CDR2 SASEGT. The CDR3 spans 13 residues. The CDR3 protein is CAGSVYSDQLQHF. The CDR3 DNA follows: TGTGCCGGCAGTGTTTATAGTGATCAGCTCCAACATTTT.

V is TRBV29-1 and J is TRBJ2-5, with 8 bases matching TRBD2. The trim removed 7 bases at V and 8 bases at J, leaving 21 bases unmatched. CDR3 length equals 16 residues. Germline lookup yields CDR1 SQVTM and CDR2 ANQGSEA. The CDR3, as DNA: TGCAGCGCTGCGGTCAATAGCGGGATGGTTGTGGATACCCAGTACTTC. Translation gives CSAAVNSGMVVDTQYF.

A remark on this clonotype: The germline gene is not matched at one end of the junction; a read error may be the cause. V is TRBV5-1 and J is TRBJ2-1; a weak D match, TRBD2 (5 bases). CDR3 size: 15 residues. CDR1 is SGHRS, CDR2 YFSETQ, per germline. The CDR3 region has the DNA TGCGCCAGCAGCTTGAACCTGGTTGACTACAGTGAGCAGTTCTTC. It specifies CASSLNLVDYSEQFF.

In the case of this clonotype: The germline gene is not matched at one end of the junction; a read error may be the cause. The chain is built from TRBV6-5 and TRBJ1-1, with D unclear. Germline lookup yields CDR1 MNHEY and CDR2 SVGAGI. The CDR3 contains 14 residues. CDR3 region: CVSSSLGGLTEALF. The CDR3 coding sequence is TGTGTCAGCAGTTCCCTAGGAGGGTTAACTGAAGCTCTCTTT.

About this clonotype itself: No conserved phenylalanine or tryptophan ends this CDR3, so it is likely a read error. The chain uses TRBV7-9 and TRBJ2-1, with D perhaps being TRBD1 or TRBD2 (5 bases each). The assigned J gene may be wrong: the sequence end matches TRBJ2-7 better. This CDR3 region has 14 residues. Germline loops: CDR1 SEHNR, CDR2 FQNEAQ (reference sequence). The CDR3 here is CASSFDRDLNEQYL. As DNA, the CDR3 is TGTGCCAGCAGCTTCGATCGGGACCTCAACGAGCAGTACTTA.

As for this clonotype: Since the CDR3 does not end with the conserved phenylalanine or tryptophan, this likely comes from a read error. The genes are TRBV11-1 and TRBJ2-1; 9 bases map to TRBD2. The CDR3 totals 15 residues. Germline assignment: CDR1 SGHAT and CDR2 FQDESV (reference sequence). V was pared by 5 bases and J by 4 bases, with 6 bases of the junction left unmatched. This CDR3 reads CASSLGLAGYNEQFL. DNA of the CDR3: TGTGCCAGCAGCCTAGGGCTAGCGGGATACAATGAGCAGTTCTTA.

As regards this clonotype: This could be a read error, since a much larger clone is one nucleotide away. The V gene is TRBV12-3 or TRBV12-4, the J gene TRBJ1-5; D is perhaps TRBD1 (5 bases). The CDR3 extends over 16 amino acids. V gave up 8 bases and J gave up 2 bases, with 19 bases separating them. For the CDR3, the DNA is TGTGCCAGCGGGGGTACAAAGTGGCTCGGCAATCAGCCCCAGCATTTT. Translated: CASGGTKWLGNQPQHF.

In the case of this clonotype: A much bigger clone sits one base away, suggesting this may be a read error. This chain uses TRBV10-3 with TRBJ2-7; 8 bases line up with TRBD1. This CDR3 region has 15 residues. The germline CDR1 and CDR2 sequences are ENHRY and SYGVKD. CDR3 residues: CAISAGQGFSYEQCF. The DNA of the CDR3 is TGTGCCATCAGTGCCGGACAGGGCTTCTCCTACGAGCAGTGCTTC.

The chain couples TRBV11-2 to TRBJ1-1, with D tentatively TRBD1 (6 bases). The CDR3 sequence is 15 residues long. The V end was cut by 2 bases, the J end by 9 bases, with 19 bases between. The germline gives CDR1 SGHAT, CDR2 FQNNGV. CDR3 nucleotide sequence: TGTGCCAGCAGCTTAAGACAGGTGGTGAGGACTAAAGCTTTCTTT. Its protein product is CASSLRQVVRTKAFF.

Of note for this clonotype: A much more abundant neighbour one base away suggests this may be a read error. The chain recombines TRBV5-6 with TRBJ2-5; TRBD1 matches 8 bases. This CDR3 is built from 13 residues. The V gene's germline CDR1 is SGHDT and CDR2 YYEEEE. In nucleotides, the CDR3 is TGTGCCAGCAGCCCCGGACAGGGAGAGACCCAGCACTTC. Residues: CASSPGQGETQHF.

Comments on this clonotype: With a much larger clone just one base away, this may be a read error. The chain combines TRBV6-1 with TRBJ2-2, with TRBD2 as a possible D gene (7 bases). The length of the CDR3 is 15 residues. CDR1 is MNHNS and CDR2 is SASEGT in the germline V gene. The CDR3 coding sequence is TGTGCCATCAGTGGACGGGGGGCGGGCACCGGGGAGCTGTTTTTT. This gives the protein CAISGRGAGTGELFF.

With respect to this clonotype: Since a much larger clone is just one base distant, this may be a read error. This chain uses TRBV6-6 with TRBJ1-2, with D perhaps TRBD1 (5 bases). Per the germline V gene, CDR1 is MNHNY and CDR2 is SVGAGI (reference sequence). This CDR3 region has 14 residues. CDR3 region: CDSSRREGNYGYTF. As DNA, the CDR3 is TGTGACAGCAGTCGACGGGAGGGGAACTATGGCTACACCTTC.

At least ten counts were recorded for this clonotype. The chain is built from TRBV20-1 and TRBJ2-7, with D possibly TRBD1 on 6 matching bases. Trimming left V 3 bases short and J 6 bases short, with 21 bases between. The CDR3 sequence is 15 residues long. CDR1 is DFQATT and CDR2 is SNEGSKA in the germline V gene (reference sequence). For the CDR3, the DNA is TGCAGTGCTAGGCCCCTTGCCCAGGGGCTCTCCGAGCAGTACTTC. Its translation is CSARPLAQGLSEQYF.

As for this clonotype: Since the CDR3 does not end with the conserved phenylalanine or tryptophan, this likely comes from a read error. Because the CDR3's place on the DNA is in doubt, the DNA is left out and the CDR3 is given as listed by TCRdb. This chain joins TRBV21-1 and TRBJ1-4; the listed D gene, TRBD1, was not tested against the DNA. TRBV21-1 counts as a pseudogene. The CDR3 is 14 residues long, ends included. The CDR3: CASSNSGYGEKLFI.

Worth noting for this clonotype: A much larger clone is a single base away; this may be a read error. V usage is TRBV10-3 and J usage is TRBJ2-1; D is possibly TRBD1 (6 bases). Germline CDR1 ENHRY, CDR2 SYGVKD. The CDR3 has 12 amino acids. Deletions cut 8 bases from V and 7 bases from J, with 12 bases between. DNA of the CDR3: TGTGCCATCGCAGGGGCTCTTAATGAGCAGTTCTTC. It translates to CAIAGALNEQFF.

This chain joins TRBV11-2 and TRBJ1-3; D is undetermined. The length of the CDR3 is 15 residues. Trimming left V 5 bases short and J 5 bases short, with 16 bases between. Germline-derived CDR1 and CDR2 are SGHAT and FQNNGV. The CDR3 nucleotides read TGTGCCAGCAGCCCCCGAGCCTCCTATCGAAACACCATATATTTT. This codes for CASSPRASYRNTIYF.

Remarks on this clonotype: One end of the junction fails to match germline, which may point to a read error. The rearrangement links TRBV4-1 to TRBJ1-1, with D tentatively TRBD1 (6 bases). This CDR3 is 16 amino acids long. Germline-derived CDR1 and CDR2 are MGHRA and YSYEKL. Here the CDR3 reads CASCQDLYRVGTEALF. The CDR3 bases are TGCGCCAGCTGCCAAGATCTCTACAGGGTAGGTACTGAAGCTCTCTTT.

As to this clonotype: One end of the junction does not line up with germline, which may come from a read error. The CDR3 DNA sequence: TGTGCCAGCAGCTTAGAGATGGGGAGTTTTTACACCCGGGAGCTGTTCTTT. The encoded protein is CASSLEMGSFYTRELFF. The chain couples TRBV11-2 to TRBJ2-2; D perhaps matches TRBD2 (6 bases). The length of the CDR3 is 17 residues. CDR1 SGHAT and CDR2 FQNNGV come from the germline V gene.

The genes are TRBV6-2 or TRBV6-3 and TRBJ2-7, with no clear D. Germline V lookup: CDR1 MNHEY, CDR2 SVGEGT. V shed 7 bases and J shed 6 bases, with 19 bases lying between them. This CDR3 contains 14 residues. CDR3 nucleotides: TGTGCCAGCAATCATGCCGGCGGAAGTCGCGAGCAGTACTTC. Encoded protein: CASNHAGGSREQYF.

Comments on this clonotype: One end of the junction does not line up with germline, which may come from a read error. The V call is TRBV20-1, the J call TRBJ1-5; D uncertain. CDR1 is DFQATT and CDR2 is SNEGSKA in the germline V gene (reference sequence). The CDR3 runs to 14 residues. The CDR3 protein is CSARESTVNQTQHF. The DNA for the CDR3 is TGCAGCGCTAGAGAAAGTACGGTCAATCAGACCCAGCATTTT.

Details on this clonotype: Given a much more abundant clone one base away, this may be a read error. The V gene is TRBV10-3, the J gene TRBJ2-7, with D unclear. Germline CDR1 and CDR2: ENHRY and SYGVKD. The CDR3 loop spans 11 amino acids. The CDR3 sequence: CAISEQFEQCF. For the CDR3, the DNA is TGTGCCATCAGTGAGCAGTTCGAGCAGTGCTTC.

In regard to this clonotype: Since a much larger clone is just one base distant, this may be a read error. The chain couples TRBV20-1 to TRBJ2-5; D might be TRBD1 (5 bases). This CDR3 comprises 11 residues. Trimming took off 6 bases at V and 6 bases at J, with 11 bases between the two ends. Germline CDR1 reads DFQATT; CDR2 reads SNEGSKA (reference sequence). CDR3 residues: CSARTRKTQYF. The CDR3 nucleotides read TGCAGTGCGAGGACACGAAAGACCCAGTACTTC.

This clonotype was detected ten times or more. This chain uses TRBV11-3 with TRBJ1-5; no firm D call. CDR1 is SGHNT and CDR2 is YENEEA in the germline V gene. This CDR3 region has 15 residues. V was clipped by 4 bases and J by 1 base, with 11 bases between them. For the CDR3, the DNA is TGTGCCAGCAGCTCCCTACTATGGAGCAATCAGCCCCAGCATTTT. This encodes CASSSLLWSNQPQHF.

The V call is TRBV20-1, the J call TRBJ1-5; D is perhaps TRBD1 (6 bases). The CDR3 runs 15 residues. CDR1 and CDR2 (germline): DFQATT, SNEGSKA (reference sequence). The V gene lost 2 bases and the J gene lost 3 bases, with 14 bases spanning the gap. This CDR3 reads CSARQTTGSNQPQHF. In nucleotides, the CDR3 is TGCAGTGCTAGACAAACCACAGGGTCCAATCAGCCCCAGCATTTT.

Note on this clonotype: At one end, the junction sequence differs from germline, possibly due to a read error. V gene TRBV11-2 combines with J gene TRBJ1-1; no clear D. Germline lookup yields CDR1 SGHAT and CDR2 FQNNGV. The length of the CDR3 is 14 residues. The CDR3 is CVSSFAGKNTVAFF. CDR3 bases: TGTGTCAGCAGCTTTGCGGGAAAGAACACTGTAGCTTTCTTT.

On this clonotype: Sequence at one end of the junction differs from germline and may be a read error. This chain uses TRBV6-5 with TRBJ1-2; D is perhaps TRBD1 (6 bases). The CDR3 is 15 amino acids. Germline CDR1 is MNHEY and CDR2 is SVGAGI. The CDR3: CASMRGTLSQYGYTF. The CDR3 DNA is TGTGCGAGCATGAGGGGGACCTTGTCCCAATATGGCTACACCTTC.